The present TCR beta chain was sequenced within a study of control samples from healthy donors and cancer patients. V shed 9 bases and J 2 bases; nucleotides not matched to a gene: 4. Germline CDR1 MNHEY, CDR2 SVGEGT. This CDR3 comprises 13 residues. Repertoires were generated with immunoSEQ multiplex PCR, while TCRdb's copy carries only in-frame clones and drops some. The sample lists 110,000 or so clones, roughly 90% occurring once. This TCR derives from a woman aged 45-59 years in good health. The sequencing sample was made of blood. The genes are TRBV6-2 or TRBV6-3 and TRBJ1-5; 7 positions match TRBD1. The chain's CDR3 is CASSGTGNQPQHF. CDR3 bases: TGTGCCAGTAGCGGGACAGGCAATCAGCCCCAGCATTTT.